A selection of T cell receptor beta chains follows, all from one sample in a study of T cell repertoires in cytomegalovirus infection. TCRdb reprocessed the reads with MiXCR, giving one entry per CDR3 protein. The sample gives about 740,000 distinct CDR3 sequences, 35% to 45% of which show up once; under 3.5% is in the top ten. Sequences were obtained from PBMCs. All receptors derive from a human donor in good health (CMV status not recorded). Some clones in this sample may be carry-over from other donors' samples. The CDR3 runs from the conserved cysteine through the conserved F or W. The order of the fields is V gene, clone size, J gene, D gene, CDR3 DNA, CDR3 protein. The D gene is left open where the match is weak. Expanded clones get a size class; other rows say once, few or many, or leave the size out.

TRBV24-1	NA	TRBJ2-3	TRBD2	TGTGCCACCAGCCGAGGGAGACTAGCGGGCACAGATACGCAGTATTTT	CATSRGRLAGTDTQYF
TRBV12-3/TRBV12-4	NA	TRBJ1-4	NA	TGTGCCAGCCTATCGGGACTCGACGAAAAACTGTTTTTT	CASLSGLDEKLFF
TRBV11-2	NA	TRBJ1-1	TRBD1	TGTGCCAGCAGCCCCCACAGGGGAAACCCCACTGAAGCTTTCTTT	CASSPHRGNPTEAFF
TRBV6-1	NA	TRBJ2-1	TRBD2	TGTGCCAGCAGGGGAGCGGGGTGGTCCGGCAATGAGCAGTTCTTC	CASRGAGWSGNEQFF
TRBV28	once	TRBJ2-3	NA	TGTGCCAGCAGTTTATGGGGGAGCACATCAGATACGCAGTATTTT	CASSLWGSTSDTQYF
TRBV10-3	NA	TRBJ1-1	NA	TGTGCCATCAGTGAGACGGGTCCCCATATGAACACTGAAGCTTTCTTT	CAISETGPHMNTEAFF
TRBV4-1	NA	TRBJ2-7	NA	TGCGCCAGCAGCCAAGTAGGGGCAGAGCAGTACTTC	CASSQVGAEQYF
TRBV10-3	once	TRBJ1-5	TRBD1	TGTGCCATCAGCCCCGACAGGGGAGGCAATCAGCCCCAGCATTTT	CAISPDRGGNQPQHF
TRBV7-8	NA	TRBJ2-2	NA	TGTGCCAGCAGCTTAGTCAACGCAGACACCGGGGTGCTGTTTTTT	CASSLVNADTGVLFF
TRBV10-3	NA	TRBJ2-7	NA	TGTGCCATCGTCAACCAGGGCGGCGAGCAGTACTTC	CAIVNQGGEQYF
TRBV23-1	once	TRBJ2-7	NA	TGCGCCAGCAGTCCCCACAGGGAAGTAGGCTACGAGCAGTACTTC	CASSPHREVGYEQYF
TRBV19	NA	TRBJ1-2	NA	TGTGCCAGCGGGGAATACTATGGCTACACCTTC	CASGEYYGYTF
TRBV9	few	TRBJ2-7	NA	TGTGCCAGCAGCGTAGAGAGTGGGGCCCGCCGCGAGCAGTACTTC	CASSVESGARREQYF
TRBV28	few	TRBJ1-1	NA	TGTGCCAGCAGTTTAACCAGGGTGCCTGAAGCTTTCTTT	CASSLTRVPEAFF
TRBV4-1	NA	TRBJ2-5	NA	TGCGCCAGCAGCCAAAAGACAGGAGAGACCCAGTACTTC	CASSQKTGETQYF
TRBV7-9	few	TRBJ1-3	TRBD1	TGTGCCAGCAGCCCAGGGACAGGGAGCTCTGGAAACACCATATATTTT	CASSPGTGSSGNTIYF
TRBV9	NA	TRBJ2-6	TRBD1	TGTGCCAGCGACAGGGAAACTGGGGCCAAAGTCCTGACTTTC	CASDRETGAKVLTF
TRBV7-3	NA	TRBJ2-2	NA	TGTGCCAGCAGGACGGGGGCACCCACCGGGGAGCTGTTTTTT	CASRTGAPTGELFF
TRBV5-4	NA	TRBJ2-5	TRBD2	TGTGCCAGCAGCTTGTCGGGGGAGGGAGAGACCCAGTACTTC	CASSLSGEGETQYF
TRBV20-1	NA	TRBJ2-7	TRBD2	TGCAGTGGGGGTAGCGGGGGCGTCCCCGAGCAGTACTTC	CSGGSGGVPEQYF
TRBV4-2	NA	TRBJ1-1	NA	TGTGCCAGCAGCCTCCGGGACAAAGACACTGAAGCTTTCTTT	CASSLRDKDTEAFF
TRBV19	few	TRBJ1-1	NA	TGTGCCAGTAGTAGTCCTTACACTGAAGCTTTCTTT	CASSSPYTEAFF
TRBV28	NA	TRBJ1-1	NA	TGTGCCAGCAGTTTTCCCCCCCCGAATATGAACACTGAAGCTTTCTTT	CASSFPPPNMNTEAFF
TRBV29-1	few	TRBJ1-1	NA	TGCAGCGTTGACAGCCGGTTGGCTGAAGCTTTCTTT	CSVDSRLAEAFF
TRBV7-3	NA	TRBJ2-2	TRBD2	TGTGCCAGCAGTCCCCGGACTAGCGGGGGGTGGGTCACCGGGGAGCTGTTTTTT	CASSPRTSGGWVTGELFF
TRBV12-3/TRBV12-4	few	TRBJ2-4	TRBD1	TGTGCCGTACGGACAGGGTGGAACAAAAACATTCAGTACTTC	CAVRTGWNKNIQYF
TRBV6-4	few	TRBJ2-3	TRBD2	TGTGCCAGCAGTGATCCGTCGACTAGCGGGAGGGCTCCTGATACGCAGTATTTT	CASSDPSTSGRAPDTQYF
TRBV20-1	NA	TRBJ2-5	NA	TGCAGTGCTAGAGGGCAGAGGAAAGAGACCCAGTACTTC	CSARGQRKETQYF
TRBV2	many	TRBJ1-2	NA	TGTGCCAGCAGCGGGCCGAGCGCTTTACATGGCTACACCTTC	CASSGPSALHGYTF
TRBV27	NA	TRBJ2-2	NA	TGTGCCAGCAGTTTATCGAAGGGAGTCACCGGGGAGCTGTTTTTT	CASSLSKGVTGELFF
TRBV7-8	NA	TRBJ2-3	NA	TGTGCCAGCAGCTTCTATGGAGGGACAGATACGCAGTATTTT	CASSFYGGTDTQYF
TRBV28	NA	TRBJ2-7	TRBD2	TGTGCCAGCAGTAGCGGGAGGTTGGTCGAGCAGTACTTC	CASSSGRLVEQYF
TRBV28	NA	TRBJ2-1	TRBD1	TGTGCCAGCAGGGGTTACAGGGGGAATGAGCAGTTCTTC	CASRGYRGNEQFF
TRBV28	NA	TRBJ1-1	NA	TGTGCCAGCAGTTTATCTTTCCAGATGGACACTGAAGCTTTCTTT	CASSLSFQMDTEAFF
TRBV15	NA	TRBJ2-2	NA	TGTGCCACCAGCAGAGATCTACAGAACACCGGGGAGCTGTTTTTT	CATSRDLQNTGELFF
TRBV7-2	many	TRBJ1-3	NA	TGTGCCAGCAGCTTAGGAAGCCTTGGAAACACCATATATTTT	CASSLGSLGNTIYF
TRBV7-8	few	TRBJ2-3	TRBD1	TGTGCCAGCAGCGCAGGGGACAGGGGTTTCGGGACAGATACGCAGTATTTT	CASSAGDRGFGTDTQYF
TRBV30	NA	TRBJ1-3	NA	TGTGCCTGGAGGGGGGAATCCTACTCTGGAAACACCATATATTTT	CAWRGESYSGNTIYF
TRBV12-3/TRBV12-4	many	TRBJ1-2	NA	TGTGCCAGCAGTCTCCAGGCGAACTATGGCTACACCTTC	CASSLQANYGYTF
TRBV29-1	NA	TRBJ2-7	NA	TGCAGCGTAGACGAACAGGGAGGCTCCGAGCAGTACTTC	CSVDEQGGSEQYF
TRBV10-3	NA	TRBJ2-1	NA	TGTGCCATCAGCGATGGCAGCTTGATGAACAATGAGCAGTTCTTC	CAISDGSLMNNEQFF
TRBV27	few	TRBJ2-7	TRBD2	TGTGCCAGCAGTCCGACCCGGGCGGGGGGTCCCTACGAGCAGTACTTC	CASSPTRAGGPYEQYF
TRBV7-2	many	TRBJ1-5	NA	TGTGCCAGCAGCTTACAGGAATTTAGCAATCAGCCCCAGCATTTT	CASSLQEFSNQPQHF